The rows below give T cell receptor beta chains drawn from one sample of a study of shared T cell receptors in the human thymus. Profiled with immunoSEQ multiplex PCR; TCRdb holds only in-frame clones, not every one. The sample yields some 400,000 clones, approximately 95% seen once. The sample taken for sequencing was thymocytes. Receptors were obtained from a human donor. CDR3s include the opening cysteine and the closing phenylalanine or tryptophan.

v_call: TRBV30
cdr3_aa: CAWSVSAGGPDANTGELFF

v_call: TRBV28
cdr3_aa: CASSFDKSSYEQYF

v_call: TRBV19
cdr3_aa: CASSTRLAGAAQYF

v_call: TRBV11-3
cdr3_aa: CASSATQGGSYEQYF

v_call: TRBV19
cdr3_aa: CASSTCRREGQGEQYF

v_call: TRBV4-1
cdr3_aa: CASSQGAERLAFSEQYF

v_call: TRBV6-1
cdr3_aa: CASSEPPRGPPQSPYEQYF

v_call: TRBV27
cdr3_aa: CASSHRQGSISSYEQYF

v_call: TRBV19
cdr3_aa: CASSPSLTRDRSGGYTF

v_call: TRBV5-4
cdr3_aa: CASSLGGGTDYEQYF

v_call: TRBV6-6
cdr3_aa: CASSEPLNTEAFF

v_call: TRBV9
cdr3_aa: CASSVRGGAADTQYF

v_call: TRBV6-1
cdr3_aa: CASSARLLAGGGRHEQYF

v_call: TRBV27
cdr3_aa: CASSSGTKDGYTF

v_call: TRBV2
cdr3_aa: CASRGPHDSSGNTIYF

v_call: TRBV29-1
cdr3_aa: CSVRRGLAGVLGETQYF

v_call: TRBV6-6
cdr3_aa: CASSYGVSSYNEQFF

v_call: TRBV29-1
cdr3_aa: CSVEMGRGRSTDTQYF